The 31 T cell receptor beta chains below come from one sample, sequenced in a study of control samples from healthy donors and cancer patients (dated by TCRdb to 2020 to 2022). The library was built by means of the immunoSEQ multiplex PCR assay. TCRdb limited this immuneACCESS table to in-frame rearrangements with V and J called. A share of clones is missing; checked studies link under half to unresolved V genes, and the rest is unexplained. The sample data list approximately 180,000 clones, and 94% of these were observed just once. The top ten hold roughly 1.3% of the sample. The specimen was blood. The receptors here all came from a woman under 30 in good health.

J is TRBJ1-5 and V is TRBV27, with D perhaps matching TRBD1 (5 bases). The CDR3 loop spans 15 amino acids. The V end was cut by 1 base, the J end by 4 bases, with 11 bases between. Germline CDR1 MNHEY, CDR2 SMNVEV (reference sequence). DNA for the CDR3: TGTGCCAGCAGTTTATTCGGGGGGTCAAATCAGCCCCAGCATTTT. Its translation: CASSLFGGSNQPQHF.

CDR3 DNA sequence: TGTGCCAGCAGTCTTCTCGACACCCTCGGGTCCTACGAGCAGTACTTC. Amino acid sequence: CASSLLDTLGSYEQYF. The chain couples TRBV6-2 or TRBV6-3 to TRBJ2-7; D is ambiguous. CDR1 is MNHEY and CDR2 is SVGEGT in the germline V gene. This CDR3 has 16 residues. The V gene lost 5 bases and the J gene lost 1 base, with 18 bases spanning the gap.

This rearrangement joins TRBV15 to TRBJ1-3, with D unclear. The CDR3 is made up of 12 amino acids. In germline, CDR1 is LNHNV, CDR2 YYDKDF (reference sequence). With 0 bases removed from V and 10 bases from J, the gap between germline ends came to 7 bases. The CDR3 DNA sequence: TGTGCCACCAGCAGAGATTGGGTGACCATATATTTT. Its protein product is CATSRDWVTIYF.

The gene calls are TRBV28 and TRBJ1-4, with 9 bases identical to TRBD1. The CDR3 has 14 amino acids. V dropped 2 bases and J dropped 10; count of bases not matched to a gene: 5. Per germline, CDR1 MDHEN and CDR2 SYDVKM. CDR3 amino acids: CASSLTGGQGKLFF. The CDR3 DNA follows: TGTGCCAGCAGTTTAACAGGGGGCCAAGGAAAACTGTTTTTT.

V is TRBV3-1 (or the pseudogene TRBV3-2) and J is TRBJ2-7; 10 nucleotides match TRBD2. V shed 4 bases and J 6 bases; nucleotides not matched to a gene: 6. Per the germline V gene, CDR1 is LGHDT and CDR2 is YNNKEL (reference sequence). This CDR3 has 14 residues. CDR3 nucleotides: TGTGCCAGCAGCCCTAGCGGGAGAACGTTCGAGCAGTACTTC. Its protein is CASSPSGRTFEQYF.

The chain uses TRBV25-1 and TRBJ1-1; a weak D match, TRBD1 (5 bases). The CDR3 has 16 amino acids. In germline, CDR1 is MGHDK, CDR2 SYGVNS. The V end lost 3 bases, the J end lost 2 bases, and 16 bases lay between the germline ends. The CDR3 DNA is TGTGCCAGCAGTGAGGCAACGGGACTCCTTAACACTGAAGCTTTCTTT. Amino acids: CASSEATGLLNTEAFF.

With regard to this clone: In the same sample, other DNA sequences code for this CDR3. The chain is built from TRBV21-1 and TRBJ1-5. TRBV21-1 is termed a pseudogene. This CDR3 has 12 residues. The CDR3 region is CASSKGGQPQHF. Here the CDR3 DNA reads TGTGCCAGCAGCAAAGGAGGTCAGCCCCAGCATTTT.

This chain connects TRBV3-1 (or the pseudogene TRBV3-2) to TRBJ2-1; 12 bases line up with TRBD2. The trim removed 3 bases at V and 9 bases at J, leaving 3 bases unmatched. The length of the CDR3 is 14 residues. Germline CDR1 reads LGHDT; CDR2 reads YNNKEL (reference sequence). The CDR3 DNA reads TGTGCCAGCAGCCAGCCTAGCGGGAGGGGTGAGCAGTTCTTC. Residues: CASSQPSGRGEQFF.

This clone has only a few counts. CDR3 loop: CASSLGDRVSEQYF. The CDR3 DNA sequence: TGTGCCAGCAGTTTAGGTGACAGAGTCTCCGAGCAGTACTTC. The chain joins TRBV28 to TRBJ2-7; D is possibly TRBD1 (5 bases). Looked up from germline, CDR1 is MDHEN and CDR2 is SYDVKM. CDR3 length equals 14 residues. V shed 2 bases and J shed 6 bases, with 14 bases lying between them.

The V gene is TRBV6-5, the J gene TRBJ2-1; possibly TRBD1 for D (5 bases). CDR1 is MNHEY and CDR2 is SVGAGI in the germline V gene. The CDR3 is 12 amino acids. The ends were cut back, 8 bases at V and 9 bases at J, with 14 bases in the middle. CDR3 sequence reads: CASRARVSEQFF. In nucleotides, the CDR3 is TGTGCCAGCCGCGCCAGGGTGAGTGAGCAGTTCTTC.

The genes are TRBV25-1 and TRBJ1-1; 7 bases match TRBD1. The CDR3 covers 14 residues. Germline trimming cut 6 bases from V and 3 bases from J; bases unmatched to any gene: 7. Germline lookup yields CDR1 MGHDK and CDR2 SYGVNS. For the CDR3, the DNA is TGTGCCAGCAGGGGATATACAGGGGACACTGAAGCTTTCTTT. This sequence encodes CASRGYTGDTEAFF.

V and J are TRBV6-5 and TRBJ1-5, with 9 positions matching TRBD1. Losses at the gene ends were 6 bases for V and 0 bases for J; bases not matched to a gene: 0. In germline, CDR1 is MNHEY, CDR2 SVGAGI. The length of the CDR3 is 14 residues. CDR3 protein: CASRDRGSNQPQHF. The CDR3 DNA reads as TGTGCCAGCAGGGACAGGGGTAGCAATCAGCCCCAGCATTTT.

V gene TRBV28 combines with J gene TRBJ2-7, with 8 positions matching TRBD1. This CDR3 is built from 14 residues. V was pared by 6 bases and J by 0 bases, with 4 bases of the junction left unmatched. Germline V gene data show CDR1 as MDHEN and CDR2 as SYDVKM. The CDR3 protein is CASRGQVISYEQYF. CDR3 nucleotides: TGTGCCAGCAGGGGACAGGTGATCTCCTACGAGCAGTACTTC.

This sequence joins TRBV4-1 and TRBJ2-3; D gene unclear. The CDR3 loop spans 14 amino acids. V was cut by 1 base and J by 2 bases, with 7 bases left in between. Germline loops: CDR1 MGHRA, CDR2 YSYEKL. The CDR3 DNA reads as TGCGCCAGCAGCCAAGGGCGGTTCACAGATACGCAGTATTTT. Protein sequence: CASSQGRFTDTQYF.

This chain uses TRBV12-5 with TRBJ2-1; 7 positions agree with TRBD1. With V trimmed by 5 bases and J by 0 bases, 7 bases remained unmatched. The CDR3 length is 16 residues. CDR1 and CDR2 (germline): LGHNT, FRNRAP. CDR3 in amino acids: CASGLFRGFSYNEQFF. The CDR3 DNA reads as TGTGCTAGTGGTCTTTTCAGGGGGTTCTCCTACAATGAGCAGTTCTTC.

The chain joins TRBV11-3 to TRBJ2-3; D unclear. CDR1 is SGHNT and CDR2 is YENEEA in the germline V gene. Between the trimmed V and J ends, which lost 3 bases and 0 bases, there was a span of 4 bases. There are 13 residues in the CDR3. DNA of the CDR3: TGTGCCAGCAGCTTCGAAAGCACAGATACGCAGTATTTT. Its translation: CASSFESTDTQYF.

The chain recombines TRBV27 with TRBJ2-2; D not resolved. This CDR3 spans 15 amino acids. In germline, CDR1 is MNHEY, CDR2 SMNVEV (reference sequence). The germline V and J ends were trimmed by 3 bases and 0 bases, with 8 bases remaining between them. This CDR3 is CASSLGSANTGELFF. The CDR3 region has the DNA TGTGCCAGCAGTTTGGGATCCGCGAACACCGGGGAGCTGTTTTTT.

The rearrangement links TRBV24-1 to TRBJ2-5; TRBD1 aligns across 9 bases. The germline V gene has CDR1 KGHDR and CDR2 SFDVKD. This CDR3 is 14 amino acids long. Unmatched junction bases numbered 6, after V lost 6 bases and J lost 5 bases. In DNA form, the CDR3 reads TGTGCCACCAGTATGACAGGGGGTGGGGAGACCCAGTACTTC. Amino acids: CATSMTGGGETQYF.

This sequence joins TRBV7-8 and TRBJ2-3; D may be TRBD2 (5 bases). Germline CDR1 SGHVS, CDR2 FQNEAQ. The length of the CDR3 is 17 residues. Trimming cost V 6 bases and J 0 bases, with 19 bases left between them. CDR3 region: CASRLSRASHSTDTQYF. For the CDR3, the DNA is TGTGCCAGCAGGTTGTCCCGGGCTAGCCATAGCACAGATACGCAGTATTTT.

The J gene is TRBJ2-3, the V gene TRBV9; TRBD2 aligns across 8 bases. The trim removed 4 bases at V and 0 bases at J, leaving 1 base unmatched. Germline V lookup: CDR1 SGDLS, CDR2 YYNGEE. This CDR3 contains 14 residues. Written as DNA, the CDR3 is TGTGCCAGCAGCACGGGGGGGAGCACAGATACGCAGTATTTT. Translated: CASSTGGSTDTQYF.

To note about this clone: The sample contains more than one DNA sequence encoding this CDR3. The chain joins TRBV5-1 to TRBJ1-5; D not resolved. The V end was cut by 0 bases, the J end by 2 bases, with 3 bases between. Germline assignment: CDR1 SGHRS and CDR2 YFSETQ. This CDR3 is built from 13 residues. CDR3 sequence reads: CASSLDGNQPQHF. Written as DNA, the CDR3 is TGCGCCAGCAGCTTGGACGGCAATCAGCCCCAGCATTTT.

V is TRBV3-1 (or the pseudogene TRBV3-2) and J is TRBJ1-4; D is ambiguous. The CDR3 runs to 12 residues. V dropped 4 bases and J dropped 8 bases, with 8 bases sitting between them. Germline-derived CDR1 and CDR2 are LGHDT and YNNKEL (reference sequence). CDR3 loop: CASSLGREKLFF. CDR3 DNA sequence: TGTGCCAGCAGCCTTGGACGGGAAAAACTGTTTTTT.

A single count supports this clone. The chain uses TRBV6-2 or TRBV6-3 and TRBJ1-1; 9 bases fit TRBD1. Germline V gene data show CDR1 as MNHEY and CDR2 as SVGEGT. The ends lost 5 bases at V and 2 bases at J; junction bases unmatched: 3. The CDR3 loop spans 14 amino acids. The CDR3 spells CASSTQGANTEAFF. The DNA of the CDR3 is TGTGCCAGCAGTACACAGGGGGCAAACACTGAAGCTTTCTTT.

The chain uses TRBV9 and TRBJ2-5; 7 bases map to TRBD2. J lost 5 bases, V lost 3 bases, and 4 bases had no gene match. The CDR3 spans 13 residues. Germline V gene lookup returns CDR1 SGDLS and CDR2 YYNGEE. CDR3: CASSGLGGETQYF. The DNA for the CDR3 is TGTGCCAGCAGCGGCTTGGGAGGGGAGACCCAGTACTTC.

The chain is built from TRBV7-2 and TRBJ2-1, with D possibly matching TRBD2 (5 bases). The CDR3 loop spans 14 amino acids. Trimming took off 5 bases at V and 8 bases at J, with 16 bases between the two ends. Germline-derived CDR1 and CDR2 are SGHTA and FQGNSA. The DNA for the CDR3 is TGTGCCAGCAGCCCCCGATGGGCGCGGGATGAGCAGTTCTTC. Protein sequence: CASSPRWARDEQFF.

The chain employs TRBV7-6 and TRBJ2-7; 7 nucleotides align to TRBD1. CDR1 is SGHVS, CDR2 FNYEAQ, per germline. CDR3 size: 14 residues. With V trimmed by 4 bases and J by 6 bases, 9 bases remained unmatched. CDR3 DNA: TGTGCCAGCAGCTCCCGGGACAGTGAACGCGAGCAGTACTTC. This codes for CASSSRDSEREQYF.

The rearrangement joins TRBV19 to TRBJ2-3, with 9 bases fitting TRBD1. Germline V lookup: CDR1 LNHDA, CDR2 SQIVND (reference sequence). The CDR3 is made up of 15 amino acids. With 8 bases clipped from V and 0 bases from J, the junction kept 6 bases outside the gene matches. The CDR3, as DNA: TGTGCCAGTCGAACCGGGACAGGGAGCACAGATACGCAGTATTTT. Residues: CASRTGTGSTDTQYF.

The chain links TRBV4-2 to TRBJ1-4; no definite D call. The ends were cut back, 3 bases at V and 7 bases at J, with 9 bases in the middle. CDR1 and CDR2 from the germline V gene are LGHNA and YNFKEQ. The CDR3 runs 13 residues. In DNA, the CDR3 is TGTGCCAGCAGCCATCGTTCGGCTGAAAAACTGTTTTTT. This codes for CASSHRSAEKLFF.

The chain carries TRBV27 and TRBJ1-5, with 9 bases matching TRBD1. With V trimmed by 0 bases and J by 4 bases, 4 bases remained unmatched. The CDR3 is 16 amino acids. Per the germline V gene, CDR1 is MNHEY and CDR2 is SMNVEV (reference sequence). This chain's CDR3 is CASSLSVTGGNQPQHF. CDR3 coding DNA: TGTGCCAGCAGTTTATCGGTGACAGGGGGAAATCAGCCCCAGCATTTT.

This chain uses TRBV29-1 with TRBJ2-3; possibly TRBD1 for D (5 bases). Germline CDR1 reads SQVTM; CDR2 reads ANQGSEA. The V gene lost 7 bases and the J gene lost 1 base, with 9 bases spanning the gap. This CDR3 comprises 12 residues. The DNA of the CDR3 is TGCAGCGCCAGGGTAGGCACAGATACGCAGTATTTT. Translation: CSARVGTDTQYF.

The chain links TRBV10-3 to TRBJ2-5; D unresolved. The germline CDR1 and CDR2 sequences are ENHRY and SYGVKD. This CDR3 has 14 residues. The V and J ends lost 4 bases and 3 bases respectively, with 12 bases between them. The CDR3 DNA sequence: TGTGCCATCAGTGCGTGGGGTGAGGAAGAGACCCAGTACTTC. This codes for CAISAWGEEETQYF.